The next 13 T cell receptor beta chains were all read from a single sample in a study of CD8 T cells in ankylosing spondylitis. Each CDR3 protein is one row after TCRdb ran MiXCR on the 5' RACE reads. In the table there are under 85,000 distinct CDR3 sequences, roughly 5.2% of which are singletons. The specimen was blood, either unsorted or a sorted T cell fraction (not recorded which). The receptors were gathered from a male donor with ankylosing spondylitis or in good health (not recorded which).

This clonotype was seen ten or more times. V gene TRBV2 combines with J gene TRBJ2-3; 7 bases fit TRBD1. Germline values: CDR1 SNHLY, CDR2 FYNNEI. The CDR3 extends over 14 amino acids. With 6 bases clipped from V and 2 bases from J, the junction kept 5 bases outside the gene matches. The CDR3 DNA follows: TGTGCCAGCAGCCCGGACAGGCTCACAGATACGCAGTATTTT. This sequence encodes CASSPDRLTDTQYF.

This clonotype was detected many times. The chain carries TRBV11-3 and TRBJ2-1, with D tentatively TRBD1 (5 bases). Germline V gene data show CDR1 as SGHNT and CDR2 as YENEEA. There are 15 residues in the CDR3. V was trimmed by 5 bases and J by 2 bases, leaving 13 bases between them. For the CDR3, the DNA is TGTGCCAGCAGCGTACAGGCGCAACCCTACAATGAGCAGTTCTTC. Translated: CASSVQAQPYNEQFF. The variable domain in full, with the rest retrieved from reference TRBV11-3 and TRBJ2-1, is EAGVVQSPRYKIIEKKQPVAFWCNPISGHNTLYWYLQNLGQGPELLIRYENEEAVDDSQLPKDRFSAERLKGVDSTLKIQPAELGDSAVYLCASSVQAQPYNEQFFGPGTRLTVL.

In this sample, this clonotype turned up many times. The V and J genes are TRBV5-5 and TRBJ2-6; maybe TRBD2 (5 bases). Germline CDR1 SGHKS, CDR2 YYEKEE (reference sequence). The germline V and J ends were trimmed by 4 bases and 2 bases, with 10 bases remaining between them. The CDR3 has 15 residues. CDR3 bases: TGTGCCAGCAGCGGGAGTCCTACTGGGGCCAACGTCCTGACTTTC. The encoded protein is CASSGSPTGANVLTF.

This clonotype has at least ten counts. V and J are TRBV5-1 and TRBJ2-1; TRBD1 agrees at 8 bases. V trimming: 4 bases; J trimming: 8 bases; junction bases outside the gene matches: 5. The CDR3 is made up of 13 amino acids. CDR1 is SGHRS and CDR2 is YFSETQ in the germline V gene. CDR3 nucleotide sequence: TGCGCCAGCAGCCGACAGGGGTCCGATGAGCAGTTCTTC. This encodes CASSRQGSDEQFF.

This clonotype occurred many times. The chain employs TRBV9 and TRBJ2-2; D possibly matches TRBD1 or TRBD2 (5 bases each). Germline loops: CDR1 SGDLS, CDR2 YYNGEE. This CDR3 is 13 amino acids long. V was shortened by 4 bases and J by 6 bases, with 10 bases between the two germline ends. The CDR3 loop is CASSPGTAGELFF. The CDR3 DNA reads TGTGCCAGCAGCCCGGGGACCGCCGGGGAGCTGTTTTTT.

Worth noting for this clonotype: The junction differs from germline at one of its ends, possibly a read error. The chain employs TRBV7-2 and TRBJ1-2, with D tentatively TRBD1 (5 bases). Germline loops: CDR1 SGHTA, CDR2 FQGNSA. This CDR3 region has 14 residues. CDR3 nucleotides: TGTGCCAGCACCCCAGGGCAGACCGACTATGGCTTCACCTTC. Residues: CASTPGQTDYGFTF.

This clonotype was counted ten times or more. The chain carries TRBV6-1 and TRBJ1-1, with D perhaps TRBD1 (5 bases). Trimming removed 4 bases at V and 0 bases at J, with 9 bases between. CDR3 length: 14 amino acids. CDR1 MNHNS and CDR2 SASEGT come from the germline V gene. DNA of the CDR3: TGTGCCAGCAGTGCCCTGGACATGAACACTGAAGCTTTCTTT. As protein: CASSALDMNTEAFF.

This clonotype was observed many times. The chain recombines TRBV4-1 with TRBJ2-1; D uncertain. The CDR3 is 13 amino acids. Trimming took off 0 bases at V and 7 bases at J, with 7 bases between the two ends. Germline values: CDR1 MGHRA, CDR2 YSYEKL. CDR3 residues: CASSQDLVNEQFF. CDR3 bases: TGCGCCAGCAGCCAAGATCTAGTGAATGAGCAGTTCTTC.

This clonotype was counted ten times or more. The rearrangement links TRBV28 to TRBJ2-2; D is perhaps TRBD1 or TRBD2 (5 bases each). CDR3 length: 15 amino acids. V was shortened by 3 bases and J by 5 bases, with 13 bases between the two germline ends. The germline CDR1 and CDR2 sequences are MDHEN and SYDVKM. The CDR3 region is CASSLSSEGTGELFF. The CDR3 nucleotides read TGTGCCAGCAGTTTGTCCTCCGAGGGGACCGGGGAGCTGTTTTTT.

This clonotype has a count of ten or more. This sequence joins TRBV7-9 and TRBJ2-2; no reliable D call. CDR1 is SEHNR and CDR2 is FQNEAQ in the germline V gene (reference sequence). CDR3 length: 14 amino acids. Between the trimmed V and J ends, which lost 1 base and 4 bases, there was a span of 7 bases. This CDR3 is CASSLEGPTGELFF. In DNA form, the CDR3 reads TGTGCCAGCAGCTTAGAAGGGCCCACCGGGGAGCTGTTTTTT.

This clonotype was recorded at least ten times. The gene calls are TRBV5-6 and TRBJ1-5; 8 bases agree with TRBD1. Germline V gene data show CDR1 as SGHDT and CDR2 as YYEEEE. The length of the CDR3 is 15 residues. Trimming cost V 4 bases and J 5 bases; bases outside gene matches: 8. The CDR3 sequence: CASSHQGQGYQPQHF. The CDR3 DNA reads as TGTGCCAGCAGCCACCAAGGACAGGGCTATCAGCCCCAGCATTTT.

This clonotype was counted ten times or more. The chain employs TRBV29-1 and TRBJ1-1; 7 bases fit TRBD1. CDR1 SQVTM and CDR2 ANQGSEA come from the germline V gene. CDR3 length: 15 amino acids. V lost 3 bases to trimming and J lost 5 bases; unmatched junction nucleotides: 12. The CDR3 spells CSVDGDSQLETEAFF. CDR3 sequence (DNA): TGCAGCGTTGACGGGGACAGCCAACTAGAAACTGAAGCTTTCTTT.

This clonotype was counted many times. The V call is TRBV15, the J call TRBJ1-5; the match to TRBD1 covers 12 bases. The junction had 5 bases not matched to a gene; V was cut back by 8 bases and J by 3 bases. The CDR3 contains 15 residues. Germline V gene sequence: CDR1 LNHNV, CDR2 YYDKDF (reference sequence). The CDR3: CATRDRGRVNQPQHF. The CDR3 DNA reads TGTGCCACCCGGGACAGGGGGCGCGTCAATCAGCCCCAGCATTTT.